This record covers a single T cell receptor beta chain. Its target antigen remains unknown. The record has no base qualities; no much larger clone is one base away. The data belong to a study of type 1 regulatory T cells (dated by TCRdb to the early 2020s). For the wider study: The study characterized an in vitro protocol that generated a Tr1-enriched, alloantigen-specific CD4 T cell product named T-allo10. T-allo10 was being tested clinically in patients with hematological malignancies who were undergoing allogeneic hematopoietic stem cell transplantation.

What the work shows at the level of the full study, not this receptor alone: Compared with non-Tr1 cells, Tr1 cells had a narrower TCR repertoire, and the study took this difference to reflect clonal expansion driven by alloantigen.

TCRdb records Illumina MiSeq as the sequencer. TCRdb reprocessing: public reads trimmed at Q25 with fastp, clones called with MiXCR, in-frame beta chains kept. CDR3 protein duplicates are merged, each entry listing the most common genes and DNA. For this sample there are 55,000 to 65,000 distinct CDR3 sequences; 62% appear just once. Of the sample, 1.5% to 2% is held by the ten largest clones. Inclusive of the bounding cysteine and phenylalanine, the CDR3 is 12 residues long. The entry retains the CDR3 DNA only, 36 bases that are in frame from base 1. The germline V gene sets CDR1 to SGHTA and CDR2 to FQGNSA. The germline ends are 9 bases apart after V is trimmed by 4 bases and J by 7 bases.

The sample taken for sequencing was cultured non-Tr1 T cells, either the whole culture or a sorted T cell fraction (not recorded which). Reading the label with the study, this specimen's cell subset or site is: non-Tr1 population from the T-allo10 product. The receptor was derived from a human donor in good health. The V and J segments used are TRBV7-2 and TRBJ2-3; the D gene is possibly TRBD2, with 6 bases matching. This receptor has the CDR3 CASSSGTYTQYF. The DNA sequence reads TGTGCCAGCAGCTCAGGGACTTATACGCAGTATTTT.